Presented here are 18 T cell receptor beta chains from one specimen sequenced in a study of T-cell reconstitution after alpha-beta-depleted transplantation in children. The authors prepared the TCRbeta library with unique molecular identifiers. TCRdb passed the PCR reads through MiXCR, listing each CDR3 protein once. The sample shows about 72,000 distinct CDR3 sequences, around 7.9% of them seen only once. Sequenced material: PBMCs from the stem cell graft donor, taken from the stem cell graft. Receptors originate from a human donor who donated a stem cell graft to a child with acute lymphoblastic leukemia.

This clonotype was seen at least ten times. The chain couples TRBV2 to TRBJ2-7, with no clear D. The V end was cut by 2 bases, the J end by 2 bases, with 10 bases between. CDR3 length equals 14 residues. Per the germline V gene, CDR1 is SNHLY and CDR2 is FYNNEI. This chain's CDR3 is CASSERASAYEQYF. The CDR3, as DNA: TGTGCCAGCAGTGAAAGGGCGTCGGCCTACGAGCAGTACTTC.

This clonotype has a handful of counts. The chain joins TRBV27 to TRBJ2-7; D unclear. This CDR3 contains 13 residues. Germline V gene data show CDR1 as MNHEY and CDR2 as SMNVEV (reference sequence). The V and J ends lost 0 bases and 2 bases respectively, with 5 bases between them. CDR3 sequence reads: CASSLSPTYEQYF. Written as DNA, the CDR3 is TGTGCCAGCAGTTTATCGCCTACCTACGAGCAGTACTTC.

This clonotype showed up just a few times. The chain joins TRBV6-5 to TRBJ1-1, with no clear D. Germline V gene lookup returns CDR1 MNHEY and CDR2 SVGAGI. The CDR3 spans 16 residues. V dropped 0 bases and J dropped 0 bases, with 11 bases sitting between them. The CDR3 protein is CASSYSRAGMNTEAFF. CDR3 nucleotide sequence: TGTGCCAGCAGTTACTCGAGGGCTGGCATGAACACTGAAGCTTTCTTT.

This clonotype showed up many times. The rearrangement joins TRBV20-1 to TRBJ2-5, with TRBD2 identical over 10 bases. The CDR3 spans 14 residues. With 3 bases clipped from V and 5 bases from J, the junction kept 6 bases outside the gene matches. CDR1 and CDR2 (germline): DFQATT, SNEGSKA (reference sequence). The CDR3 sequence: CSARASGGYETQYF. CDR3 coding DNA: TGCAGTGCTAGGGCTAGCGGGGGATATGAGACCCAGTACTTC.

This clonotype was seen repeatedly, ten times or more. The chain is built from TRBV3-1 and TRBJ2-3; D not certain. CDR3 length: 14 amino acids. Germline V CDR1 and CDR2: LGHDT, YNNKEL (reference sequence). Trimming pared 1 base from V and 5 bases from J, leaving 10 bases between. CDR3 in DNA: TGTGCCAGCAGCCAAGGGTCCGAAGTAGATACGCAGTATTTT. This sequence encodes CASSQGSEVDTQYF.

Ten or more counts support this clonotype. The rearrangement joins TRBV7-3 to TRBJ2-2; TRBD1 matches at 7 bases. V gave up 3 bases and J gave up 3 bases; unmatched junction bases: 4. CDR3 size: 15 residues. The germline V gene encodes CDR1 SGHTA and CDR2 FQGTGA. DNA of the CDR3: TGTGCCAGCAGCTTCGACAGGGCGGACACCGGGGAGCTGTTTTTT. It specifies CASSFDRADTGELFF.

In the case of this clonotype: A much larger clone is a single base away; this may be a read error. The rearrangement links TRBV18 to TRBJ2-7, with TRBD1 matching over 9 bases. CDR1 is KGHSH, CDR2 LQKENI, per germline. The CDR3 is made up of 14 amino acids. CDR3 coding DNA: TGTGCCAGGTCACACGGACAGGGGCCCTACGAGCAGTACTTC. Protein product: CARSHGQGPYEQYF.

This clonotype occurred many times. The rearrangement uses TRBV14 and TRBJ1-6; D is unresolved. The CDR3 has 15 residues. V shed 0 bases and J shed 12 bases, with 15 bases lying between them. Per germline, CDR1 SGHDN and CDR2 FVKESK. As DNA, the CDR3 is TGTGCCAGCAGCCAAGAAAGTTTAAGGTGCAAACCCCTCCACTTT. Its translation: CASSQESLRCKPLHF.

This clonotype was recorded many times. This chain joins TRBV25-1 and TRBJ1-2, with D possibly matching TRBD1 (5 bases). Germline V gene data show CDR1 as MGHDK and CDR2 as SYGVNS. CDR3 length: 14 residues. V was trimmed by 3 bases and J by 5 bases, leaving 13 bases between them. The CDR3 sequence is CASSERDRIYGYTF. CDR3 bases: TGTGCCAGCAGTGAGAGGGACCGAATATATGGCTACACCTTC.

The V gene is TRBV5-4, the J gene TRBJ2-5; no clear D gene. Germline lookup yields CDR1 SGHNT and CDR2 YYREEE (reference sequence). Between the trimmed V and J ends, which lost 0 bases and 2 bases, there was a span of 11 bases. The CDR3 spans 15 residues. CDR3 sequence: CASSLGGLRQETQYF. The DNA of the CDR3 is TGTGCCAGCAGCTTGGGGGGTTTGAGGCAAGAGACCCAGTACTTC.

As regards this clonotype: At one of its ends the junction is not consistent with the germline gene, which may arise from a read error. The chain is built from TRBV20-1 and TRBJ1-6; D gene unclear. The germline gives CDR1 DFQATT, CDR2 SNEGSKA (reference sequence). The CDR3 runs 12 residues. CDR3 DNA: TGCAGTGCCAGAGGGCCTAATTCACCCCTCCACTTT. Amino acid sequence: CSARGPNSPLHF.

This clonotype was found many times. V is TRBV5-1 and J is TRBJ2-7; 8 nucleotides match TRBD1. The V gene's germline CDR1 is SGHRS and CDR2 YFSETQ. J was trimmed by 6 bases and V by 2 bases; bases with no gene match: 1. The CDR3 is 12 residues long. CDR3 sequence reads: CASSLQGGEQYF. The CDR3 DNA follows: TGCGCCAGCAGCTTACAGGGGGGCGAGCAGTACTTC.

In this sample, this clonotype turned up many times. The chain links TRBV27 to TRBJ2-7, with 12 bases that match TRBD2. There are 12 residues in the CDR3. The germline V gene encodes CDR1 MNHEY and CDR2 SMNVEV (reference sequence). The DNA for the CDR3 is TGTGCGTCCGGGACTAGCGGGTACGAGCAGTACTTC. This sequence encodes CASGTSGYEQYF.

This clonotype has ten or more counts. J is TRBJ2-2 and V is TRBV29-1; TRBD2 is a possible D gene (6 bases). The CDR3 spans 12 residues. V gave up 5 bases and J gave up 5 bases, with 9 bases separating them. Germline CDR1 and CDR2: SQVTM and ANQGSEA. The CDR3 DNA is TGCAGCGTTTACGGGAGAACCGGGGAGCTGTTTTTT. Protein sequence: CSVYGRTGELFF.

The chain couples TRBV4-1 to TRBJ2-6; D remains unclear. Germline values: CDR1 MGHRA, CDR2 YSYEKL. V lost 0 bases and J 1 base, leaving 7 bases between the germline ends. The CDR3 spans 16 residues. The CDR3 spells CASSQDRASGANVLTF. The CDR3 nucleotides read TGCGCCAGCAGCCAAGATAGGGCTTCTGGGGCCAACGTCCTGACTTTC.

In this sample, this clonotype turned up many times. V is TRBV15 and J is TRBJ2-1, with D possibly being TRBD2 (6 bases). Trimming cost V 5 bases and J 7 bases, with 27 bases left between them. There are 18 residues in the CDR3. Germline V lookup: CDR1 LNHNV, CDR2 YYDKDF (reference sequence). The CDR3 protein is CATSGGPSREVSRNEQFF. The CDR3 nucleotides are TGTGCCACCAGCGGCGGTCCCTCGCGGGAAGTCTCGAGGAATGAGCAGTTCTTC.

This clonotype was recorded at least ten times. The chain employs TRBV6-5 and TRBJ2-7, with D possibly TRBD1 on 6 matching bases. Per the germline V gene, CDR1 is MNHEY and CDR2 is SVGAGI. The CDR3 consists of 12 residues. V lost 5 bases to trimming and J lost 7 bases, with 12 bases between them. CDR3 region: CASSTRGAEQYF. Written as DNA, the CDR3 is TGTGCCAGCAGTACCAGGGGCGCGGAGCAGTACTTC.

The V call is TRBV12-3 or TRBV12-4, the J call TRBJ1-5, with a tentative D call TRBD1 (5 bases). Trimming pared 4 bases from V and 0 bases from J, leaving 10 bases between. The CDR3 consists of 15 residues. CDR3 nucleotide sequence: TGTGCCAGCAGTTCACAGGCTTATAGCAATCAGCCCCAGCATTTT. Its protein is CASSSQAYSNQPQHF.